Here is one TCR beta chain with its context. Its matching antigen is unknown. Making TCR cDNA involved 5'RACE template switching, which added UMIs and a universal primer site. MiXCR, applied by TCRdb to the 5' RACE reads, yields one record per CDR3 protein. Among over 300,000 distinct CDR3 sequences listed, around 7% were seen once. These data belong to a study of T cells after yellow fever vaccination. Across the study: For low cell numbers, libraries were made with SMART-Seq v4 Ultra Low Input. Findings of the study overall: It was a small share of clonotypes that appeared in both CD4 and CD8 compartments. Most primary-vaccination clones reappeared after the booster (about 97% CD4, 88% CD8).

The CDR3 runs to 13 residues. V was shortened by 5 bases and J by 3 bases, with 11 bases between the two germline ends. The sequence came from a man between 18 and 29 years old who received the YFV17D yellow fever vaccine. J is TRBJ2-7 and V is TRBV12-3 or TRBV12-4; D ambiguous. Here the sequenced sample was PBMCs, taken 45 days after the first yellow fever vaccination. The CDR3 region has the DNA TGTGCCAGCAGTGGCGACACATACTACGAGCAGTACTTC. The encoded protein is CASSGDTYYEQYF.